The clone carrying this TCR beta chain was seen a single time. The sample originates from a study of blood T cell repertoires in COVID-19. On the study more broadly: From the United States, Italy and Spain came samples of acute and convalescent COVID-19. From T cells, B-cell-depleted T cells, or PBMCs came the material, which was cDNA or gDNA.

Trimming stripped 5 bases from V and 1 base from J, with 11 bases between. CDR3 size: 14 residues. CDR1 is GTSNPN, CDR2 SVGIG, per germline (reference sequence). The authors' processing: Estimates of nucleated cell counts were drawn from the amplification of reference gene primers. This table comes from immunoSEQ multiplex PCR, and its TCRdb copy is limited to in-frame clones, with some not included. The V and J calls and clone size were taken over from that table, and D and trimming were inferred from the DNA. Altogether fewer than 200,000 clones are present, over 75% being singletons, with the ten largest covering 1% to 1.5%.

Material: peripheral blood. The TCR originated in a man in his 60s who had recovered from COVID-19. V usage is TRBV30 and J usage is TRBJ1-4; D not resolved. CDR3: CAWGEGITNEKLFF. The CDR3, as DNA: TGTGCCTGGGGGGAGGGCATAACTAATGAAAAACTGTTTTTT.